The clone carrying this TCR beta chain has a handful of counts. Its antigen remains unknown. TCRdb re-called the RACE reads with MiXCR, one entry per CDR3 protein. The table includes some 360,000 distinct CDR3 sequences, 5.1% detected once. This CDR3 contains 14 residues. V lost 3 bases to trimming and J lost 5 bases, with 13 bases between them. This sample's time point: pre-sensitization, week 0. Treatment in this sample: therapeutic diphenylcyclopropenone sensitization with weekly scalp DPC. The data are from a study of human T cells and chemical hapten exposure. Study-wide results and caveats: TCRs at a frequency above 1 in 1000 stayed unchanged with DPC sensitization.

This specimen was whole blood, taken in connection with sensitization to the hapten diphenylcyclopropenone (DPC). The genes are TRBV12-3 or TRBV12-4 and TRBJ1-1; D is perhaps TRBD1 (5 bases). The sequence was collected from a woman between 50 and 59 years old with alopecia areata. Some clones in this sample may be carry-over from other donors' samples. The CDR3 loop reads CASSFGRVGTEAFF. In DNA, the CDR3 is TGTGCCAGCAGTTTCGGCAGGGTAGGGACTGAAGCTTTCTTT.